These 22 T cell receptor beta chains came from one sample sequenced in a study of T cells expressing NK-cell markers. TCRdb re-called the 5' RACE reads and shows each CDR3 protein once, DNA omitted. Here the sample table reports a few hundred thousand distinct CDR3 sequences. Material: blood T cells: a sorted CD56 or NKG2C T cell subset, CD4+ or CD8+ T cells, or bulk PBMC T cells (not recorded which). The receptors here all came from a man aged 18-69 years in good health.

The chain employs TRBV18 and TRBJ1-1; TCRdb picks TRBD1, but there is no DNA to check that call. Germline CDR1 reads KGHSH; CDR2 reads LQKENI. This CDR3 region has 14 residues. CDR3: CASSPRTGAYEAFF.

The chain employs TRBV5-1 and TRBJ2-1; the TRBD1 assignment by TCRdb is unverifiable without DNA. The germline V gene encodes CDR1 SGHRS and CDR2 YFSETQ. CDR3 size: 15 residues. The CDR3 sequence is CASNHGTGGLDEQFF. The whole variable domain, filled in from reference TRBV5-1 and TRBJ2-1, reads KAGVTQTPRYLIKTRGQQVTLSCSPISGHRSVSWYQQTPGQGLQFLFEYFSETQRNKGNFPGRFSGRQFSNSRSEMNVSTLELGDSALYLCASNHGTGGLDEQFFGPGTRLTVL.

The CDR3 sequence: CASSMKGSYGYTF. The genes are TRBV19 and TRBJ1-2. The CDR3 is 13 residues long. The germline V gene has CDR1 LNHDA and CDR2 SQIVND (reference sequence).

CDR3 protein: CSVQGGYDQPQHF. The chain links TRBV29-1 to TRBJ1-5; with no DNA, the TCRdb D assignment of TRBD1 cannot be verified. The CDR3 sequence is 13 residues long. CDR1 and CDR2 from the germline V gene are SQVTM and ANQGSEA.

The chain couples TRBV27 to TRBJ2-1; TCRdb names TRBD2, which stays unverified in the absence of DNA. CDR3 length: 15 amino acids. Germline CDR1 is MNHEY and CDR2 is SMNVEV (reference sequence). CDR3: CASSLQAGPDNEQFF.

The chain joins TRBV6-2 or TRBV6-3 to TRBJ2-7; TCRdb picks TRBD2, but there is no DNA to check that call. Germline V gene sequence: CDR1 MNHEY, CDR2 SVGEGT. This CDR3 has 18 residues. The CDR3 here is CASSSYPSIAGSSYEQYF.

The genes are TRBV6-1 and TRBJ1-6; TCRdb's assignment of TRBD1 cannot be checked, as there is no DNA. The CDR3 is made up of 15 amino acids. CDR1 is MNHNS, CDR2 SASEGT, per germline. The chain's CDR3 is CATSSLDRGRSPLHF.

J is TRBJ2-4 and V is TRBV30; there is no DNA to check the TCRdb D call of TRBD2. The CDR3 sequence is 15 residues long. Germline V gives CDR1 GTSNPN, CDR2 SVGIG (reference sequence). CDR3 protein: CAWGTSGAPQGIQYF.

V and J are TRBV3-1 and TRBJ2-7; the D gene TCRdb calls, TRBD1, cannot be checked with no DNA. Germline CDR1 is LGHDT and CDR2 is YNNKEL (reference sequence). CDR3 length equals 15 residues. The CDR3 is CASSRIPGASYEQYF.

V usage is TRBV28 and J usage is TRBJ1-1; TCRdb calls TRBD1, which cannot be checked without DNA. CDR1 is MDHEN, CDR2 SYDVKM, per germline. This CDR3 contains 16 residues. CDR3 residues: CASSLPPKTGGTEAFF. The whole variable domain, filled in from reference TRBV28 and TRBJ1-1, reads DVKVTQSSRYLVKRTGEKVFLECVQDMDHENMFWYRQDPGLGLRLIYFSYDVKMKEKGDIPEGYSVSREKKERFSLILESASTNQTSMYLCASSLPPKTGGTEAFFGQGTRLTVV.

This rearrangement joins TRBV28 to TRBJ2-2; TCRdb's assignment of TRBD2 cannot be checked, as there is no DNA. CDR1 and CDR2 (germline): MDHEN, SYDVKM. The CDR3 length is 13 residues. The CDR3 is CASIGSTTGELFF.

This chain links TRBV5-6 with TRBJ2-5; TCRdb's D gene call, TRBD1, goes unchecked for lack of DNA. The CDR3 extends over 17 amino acids. The germline CDR1 and CDR2 sequences are SGHDT and YYEEEE. CDR3 sequence: CASSLPRTGGWQETQYF.

The chain couples TRBV7-8 to TRBJ1-6; the TRBD1 assignment by TCRdb is unverifiable without DNA. CDR3 length: 15 amino acids. From germline, CDR1 is SGHVS and CDR2 FQNEAQ. CDR3 sequence reads: CASSLVGPGDSPLHF.

The chain has TRBV5-1 and TRBJ1-1. The CDR3 extends over 13 amino acids. Germline CDR1 and CDR2: SGHRS and YFSETQ. CDR3 sequence: CASSLWGETEAFF.

The rearrangement joins TRBV5-1 to TRBJ2-3. The CDR3 extends over 14 amino acids. The germline V gene encodes CDR1 SGHRS and CDR2 YFSETQ. This chain's CDR3 is CASAREPSTDTQYF. Complete variable domain (other parts from reference TRBV5-1 and TRBJ2-3): KAGVTQTPRYLIKTRGQQVTLSCSPISGHRSVSWYQQTPGQGLQFLFEYFSETQRNKGNFPGRFSGRQFSNSRSEMNVSTLELGDSALYLCASAREPSTDTQYFGPGTRLTVL.

The rearrangement joins TRBV6-2 or TRBV6-3 to TRBJ1-5; checking the TCRdb D call of TRBD1 is not possible without DNA. Germline values: CDR1 MNHEY, CDR2 SVGEGT. The CDR3 has 16 residues. Here the CDR3 reads CASRDFTGGGYQPQHF.

J is TRBJ1-4 and V is TRBV2; the D gene TCRdb calls, TRBD1, cannot be checked with no DNA. The germline gives CDR1 SNHLY, CDR2 FYNNEI. This CDR3 has 14 residues. CDR3 amino acids: CASSEGTGTEKLFF.

The rearrangement links TRBV20-1 to TRBJ2-2; TCRdb outputs TRBD2, but without DNA this stays unchecked. Germline lookup yields CDR1 DFQATT and CDR2 SNEGSKA (reference sequence). The CDR3 runs to 14 residues. The CDR3 is CSGLAGGNTGELFF.

This chain uses TRBV6-2 or TRBV6-3 with TRBJ1-1; without DNA, the TCRdb call of TRBD1 cannot be checked. CDR1 and CDR2 from the germline V gene are MNHEY and SVGEGT. The CDR3 consists of 15 residues. The CDR3 sequence: CASNFNQGRDTEAFF.

The V and J genes are TRBV20-1 and TRBJ2-5; the TRBD2 assignment by TCRdb is unverifiable without DNA. Germline assignment: CDR1 DFQATT and CDR2 SNEGSKA (reference sequence). CDR3 length: 15 residues. This CDR3 is CSAPSGSGGQETQYF.

The rearrangement links TRBV6-5 to TRBJ2-3; TCRdb selects TRBD1, and the lack of DNA leaves this call unchecked. The CDR3 runs 15 residues. Germline loops: CDR1 MNHEY, CDR2 SVGAGI. This CDR3 reads CASSYTGGATDTQYF.

The chain is built from TRBV13 and TRBJ2-3; as DNA is missing, the TRBD2 call by TCRdb cannot be tested. Germline CDR1 PRHDT, CDR2 FYEKMQ (reference sequence). There are 15 residues in the CDR3. CDR3 amino acids: CASSQPRRGTDTQYF.